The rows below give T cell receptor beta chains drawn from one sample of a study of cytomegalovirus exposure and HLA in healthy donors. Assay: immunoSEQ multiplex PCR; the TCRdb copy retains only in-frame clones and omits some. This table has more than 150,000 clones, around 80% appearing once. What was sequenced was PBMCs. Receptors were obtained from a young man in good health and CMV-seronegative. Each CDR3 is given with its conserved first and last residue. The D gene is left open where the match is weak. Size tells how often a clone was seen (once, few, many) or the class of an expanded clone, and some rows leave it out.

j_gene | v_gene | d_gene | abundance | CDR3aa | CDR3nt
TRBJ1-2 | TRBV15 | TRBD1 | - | CATSRVGQGFGYTF | TGTGCCACCAGCAGAGTAGGACAGGGTTTCGGCTACACCTTC
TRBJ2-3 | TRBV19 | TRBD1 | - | CASSTLDRGADTQYF | TGTGCCAGTAGTACCCTGGACAGGGGCGCAGATACGCAGTATTTT
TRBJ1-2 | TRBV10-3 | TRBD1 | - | CAISDPQGRKGYTF | TGTGCCATCAGTGACCCACAGGGGCGCAAAGGCTACACCTTC
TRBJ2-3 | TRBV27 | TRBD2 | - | CASRLAGGLPRVTQYF | TGTGCCAGCCGGTTAGCCGGGGGGTTACCCAGGGTTACGCAGTATTTT
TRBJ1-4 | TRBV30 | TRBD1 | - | CAWSFTGGGNEKLFF | TGTGCCTGGAGTTTCACAGGGGGCGGAAATGAAAAACTGTTTTTT
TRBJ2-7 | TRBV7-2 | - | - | CASSLVGGTHYEQYF | TGTGCCAGCAGCTTAGTAGGCGGAACCCACTACGAGCAGTACTTC
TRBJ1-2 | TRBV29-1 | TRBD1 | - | CSTTRQGAMGGYTF | TGCAGCACAACACGACAGGGGGCGATGGGGGGCTACACCTTC
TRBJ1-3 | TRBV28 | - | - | CASSSRSTIYF | TGTGCCAGCAGTTCTAGGAGCACCATATATTTT
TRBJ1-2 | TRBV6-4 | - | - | CASSHRVGYGYTF | TGTGCCAGCAGCCACAGGGTGGGCTATGGCTACACCTTC
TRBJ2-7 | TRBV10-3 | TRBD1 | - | CAISESAQGQGGIDEQYF | TGTGCCATCAGTGAGTCAGCACAGGGACAGGGGGGAATCGACGAGCAGTACTTC
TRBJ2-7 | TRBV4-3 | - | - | CASSQALVRSSYEQYF | TGCGCCAGCAGCCAGGCACTAGTCAGGAGCTCCTACGAGCAGTACTTC
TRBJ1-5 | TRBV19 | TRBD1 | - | CASTLGQGGQPQHF | TGTGCCAGTACTCTCGGACAGGGTGGCCAGCCCCAGCATTTT
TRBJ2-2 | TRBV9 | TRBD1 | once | CASSVGTGTGELFF | TGTGCCAGCAGCGTAGGGACAGGGACCGGGGAGCTGTTTTTT
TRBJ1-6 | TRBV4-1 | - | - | CASSQGAANSPLHF | TGCGCCAGCAGCCAAGGTGCGGCTAATTCACCCCTCCACTTT
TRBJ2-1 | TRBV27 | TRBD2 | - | CASSLSASGVYNEQFF | TGTGCCAGCAGTTTAAGTGCTAGCGGAGTTTACAATGAGCAGTTCTTC
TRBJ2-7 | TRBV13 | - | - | CASSSGDRQYF | TGTGCCAGCAGCTCGGGGGATCGGCAGTACTTC
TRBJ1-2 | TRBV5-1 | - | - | CASSPSQGYGYTF | TGCGCCAGCAGCCCGAGTCAGGGGTATGGCTACACCTTC
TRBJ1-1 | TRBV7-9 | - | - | CASSLSLNTEAFF | TGTGCCAGCAGTCTCTCCTTGAACACTGAAGCTTTCTTT
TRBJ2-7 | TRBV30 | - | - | CAWSPRREQYF | TGTGCCTGGAGTCCCCGTCGCGAGCAGTACTTC
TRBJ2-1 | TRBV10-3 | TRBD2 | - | CAISFGTSEYNEQFF | TGTGCCATCAGTTTCGGGACTAGCGAGTACAATGAGCAGTTCTTC
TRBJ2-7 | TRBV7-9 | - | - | CASSPDSSSYEQYF | TGTGCCAGCAGCCCCGACAGCAGCTCCTACGAGCAGTACTTC
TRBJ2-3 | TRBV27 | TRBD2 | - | CASSSLLAGGTDTQYF | TGTGCCAGCAGTTCCCTACTAGCGGGGGGGACAGATACGCAGTATTTT
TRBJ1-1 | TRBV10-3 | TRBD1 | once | CAITGDRAYTEAFF | TGTGCCATCACGGGGGACAGGGCTTACACTGAAGCTTTCTTT
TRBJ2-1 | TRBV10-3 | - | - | CAIFTGAGHEQFF | TGTGCCATCTTTACTGGTGCGGGCCATGAGCAGTTCTTC
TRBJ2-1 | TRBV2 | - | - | CASSDVENNEQFF | TGTGCCAGCAGTGACGTAGAGAACAATGAGCAGTTCTTC
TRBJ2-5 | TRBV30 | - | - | CAWSGGQETQYF | TGTGCCTGGTCAGGGGGGCAAGAGACCCAGTACTTC
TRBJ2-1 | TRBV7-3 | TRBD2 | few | CASSLGPSGGNEQFF | TGTGCCAGCAGCTTAGGGCCCAGCGGGGGGAATGAGCAGTTCTTC
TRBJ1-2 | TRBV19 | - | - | CASTIYGATHLYGYTF | TGTGCCAGTACCATATATGGAGCTACCCACCTCTATGGCTACACCTTC
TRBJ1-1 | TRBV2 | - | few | CASSEDGTEAFF | TGTGCCAGCAGTGAAGATGGCACCGAAGCTTTCTTT
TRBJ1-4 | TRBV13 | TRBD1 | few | CASSSRDRVPFF | TGTGCCAGCAGCTCCAGGGACAGGGTACCGTTTTTT
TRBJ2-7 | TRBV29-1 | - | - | CSVLEIYEQYF | TGCAGCGTTCTCGAGATCTACGAGCAGTACTTC
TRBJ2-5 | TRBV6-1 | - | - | CASSQGAGRETQYF | TGTGCCAGCAGTCAAGGGGCAGGGAGGGAGACCCAGTACTTC
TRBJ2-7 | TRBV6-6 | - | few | CASSYERFSEQYF | TGTGCCAGCAGTTACGAGCGGTTCTCCGAGCAGTACTTC
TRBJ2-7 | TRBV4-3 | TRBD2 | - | CASSQDVSSGTYEQYF | TGCGCCAGCAGCCAAGACGTCTCTAGCGGAACCTACGAGCAGTACTTC
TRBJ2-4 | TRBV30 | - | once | CACVGPGQYIQYF | TGTGCCTGCGTTGGTCCAGGGCAATACATTCAGTACTTC
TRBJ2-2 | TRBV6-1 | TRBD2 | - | CASKLAANTGELFF | TGTGCCAGCAAACTAGCGGCGAACACCGGGGAGCTGTTTTTT
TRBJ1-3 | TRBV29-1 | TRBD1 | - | CSSRDRGQGNTIYF | TGCAGCAGCCGGGACAGGGGGCAGGGAAACACCATATATTTT
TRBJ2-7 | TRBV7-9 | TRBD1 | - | CASSSHTAIRQGSYEQYF | TGTGCCAGCAGCTCCCATACCGCCATCAGACAGGGAAGCTACGAGCAGTACTTC
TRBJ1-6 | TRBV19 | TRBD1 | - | CASSADRVVSPLHF | TGTGCCAGTAGTGCTGACAGGGTCGTTTCACCCCTCCACTTT
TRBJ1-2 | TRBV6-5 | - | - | CASSPDNNYGYTF | TGTGCCAGCAGTCCCGACAATAACTATGGCTACACCTTC
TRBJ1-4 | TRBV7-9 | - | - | CASRRTASDEKLFF | TGTGCCAGCCGTCGGACAGCGTCGGATGAAAAACTGTTTTTT
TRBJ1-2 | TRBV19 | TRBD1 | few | CASSILGTGGQSYGYTF | TGTGCCAGTAGTATTTTGGGGACAGGAGGTCAATCCTATGGCTACACCTTC
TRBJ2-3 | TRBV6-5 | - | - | CASKITDSRTDTQYF | TGTGCCAGCAAAATTACGGACAGCCGCACAGATACGCAGTATTTT
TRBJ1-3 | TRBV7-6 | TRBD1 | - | CASSTDRAIYF | TGTGCCAGCAGTACTGACAGGGCCATATATTTT
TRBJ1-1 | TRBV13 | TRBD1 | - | CASSSRGPTGPTNTEAFF | TGTGCCAGCAGCTCAAGGGGGCCGACAGGCCCGACGAACACTGAAGCTTTCTTT
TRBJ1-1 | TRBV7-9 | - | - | CASSYPQGEHTEAFF | TGTGCCAGCAGCTACCCTCAGGGCGAGCACACTGAAGCTTTCTTT
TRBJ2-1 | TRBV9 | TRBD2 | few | CASSVKGTSGFNEQFF | TGTGCCAGCAGCGTAAAAGGGACTAGCGGGTTTAATGAGCAGTTCTTC
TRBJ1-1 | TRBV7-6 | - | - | CASSLDSWTEAFF | TGTGCCAGCAGCTTAGACAGTTGGACTGAAGCTTTCTTT
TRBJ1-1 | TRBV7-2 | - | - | CASSLGGRGGTEAFF | TGTGCCAGCAGCTTAGGGGGGAGAGGGGGCACTGAAGCTTTCTTT
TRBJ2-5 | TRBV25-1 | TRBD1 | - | CASSFPGGKETQYF | TGTGCCAGCAGTTTCCCAGGGGGAAAAGAGACCCAGTACTTC
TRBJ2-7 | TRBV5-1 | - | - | CASSPNRNEQYF | TGCGCCAGCAGCCCGAACAGAAACGAGCAGTACTTC
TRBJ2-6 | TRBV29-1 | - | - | CSVHRTVGGPGANVLTF | TGCAGCGTTCACAGGACAGTGGGAGGGCCTGGGGCCAACGTCCTGACTTTC
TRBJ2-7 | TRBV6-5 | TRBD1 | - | CASRGAGTGQGEQYF | TGTGCCAGCAGGGGAGCCGGGACAGGGCAGGGGGAGCAGTACTTC
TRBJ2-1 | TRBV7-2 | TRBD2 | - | CASSLASGGGSQQFF | TGTGCCAGCAGCTTAGCTAGCGGGGGTGGATCTCAGCAGTTCTTC